The 26 T cell receptor beta chains below all came from one sample that was sequenced in a study of T cells after posttransplantation cyclophosphamide. TCRdb's table, derived via immunoSEQ multiplex PCR, lists solely in-frame clones and lacks some. The sample shows about 6,900 clones, about 98% of them seen only once. The specimen sequenced was naive CD8+ T cells sorted from PBMCs. These receptors were collected from a woman aged 30 to 39 in good health and a related stem cell transplant donor.

The chain recombines TRBV11-2 with TRBJ2-7; 13 bases line up with TRBD2. Germline V lookup: CDR1 SGHAT, CDR2 FQNNGV. Trimming cost V 5 bases and J 3 bases; bases outside gene matches: 13. The CDR3 sequence is 18 residues long. Here the CDR3 DNA reads TGTGCCAGCAGCCTTGACGGACTAGCGGGGGCTCGGGGCTACGAGCAGTACTTC. It yields the protein CASSLDGLAGARGYEQYF.

The chain couples TRBV7-2 to TRBJ1-1; 9 bases are shared with TRBD1. V was pared by 4 bases and J by 1 base, with 10 bases of the junction left unmatched. CDR3 length equals 17 residues. The germline CDR1 and CDR2 sequences are SGHTA and FQGNSA. The CDR3 here is CASSSPHDRGRNTEAFF. Here the CDR3 DNA reads TGTGCCAGCAGCTCCCCCCACGACAGGGGGAGGAACACTGAAGCTTTCTTT.

V and J are TRBV5-6 and TRBJ1-1, with 7 bases matching TRBD1. Germline CDR1 reads SGHDT; CDR2 reads YYEEEE. Trimming removed 4 bases from V and 6 bases from J; junction bases left unmatched: 6. The CDR3 length is 13 residues. The CDR3 DNA is TGTGCCAGCAGCCGGGACAGCTTTCCTGAAGCTTTCTTT. This gives the protein CASSRDSFPEAFF.

The chain employs TRBV2 and TRBJ1-5; possible D gene TRBD1, 5 bases. Germline V CDR1 and CDR2: SNHLY, FYNNEI. The CDR3 sequence is 15 residues long. Trimming took off 6 bases at V and 1 base at J, with 13 bases between the two ends. The CDR3 sequence is CASRTRVSSNQPQHF. In DNA form, the CDR3 reads TGTGCCAGCAGGACCAGGGTTTCAAGCAATCAGCCCCAGCATTTT. Together with reference TRBV2 and TRBJ1-5, the CDR3 gives the full variable domain: EPEVTQTPSHQVTQMGQEVILRCVPISNHLYFYWYRQILGQKVEFLVSFYNNEISEKSEIFDDQFSVERPDGSNFTLKIRSTKLEDSAMYFCASRTRVSSNQPQHFGDGTRLSIL.

This chain links TRBV2 with TRBJ2-1; 9 nucleotides match TRBD1. Trimming at V came to 6 bases and at J to 2 bases, leaving 8 bases not matched to a gene. Germline V gene lookup returns CDR1 SNHLY and CDR2 FYNNEI. The CDR3 totals 16 residues. CDR3 loop: CASSQGQGKAYNEQFF. In nucleotides, the CDR3 is TGTGCCAGCAGCCAAGGACAGGGGAAGGCCTACAATGAGCAGTTCTTC.

The chain carries TRBV7-2 and TRBJ1-1; perhaps TRBD1 as D (5 bases). V was shortened by 5 bases and J by 1 base, with 17 bases between the two germline ends. The germline CDR1 and CDR2 sequences are SGHTA and FQGNSA. CDR3 length: 16 residues. CDR3 DNA sequence: TGTGCCAGCAGCCCTGAGGGAGGACACTGGAACACTGAAGCTTTCTTT. Its translation is CASSPEGGHWNTEAFF. The full variable domain, completed using reference TRBV7-2 and TRBJ1-1, is GAGVSQSPSNKVTEKGKDVELRCDPISGHTALYWYRQSLGQGLEFLIYFQGNSAPDKSGLPSDRFSAERTGGSVSTLTIQRTQQEDSAVYLCASSPEGGHWNTEAFFGQGTRLTVV.

This chain connects TRBV6-5 to TRBJ2-7, with TRBD2 matching over 7 bases. This CDR3 region has 13 residues. Losses at the gene ends were 6 bases for V and 0 bases for J; bases not matched to a gene: 2. Germline CDR1 and CDR2: MNHEY and SVGAGI. This chain's CDR3 is CASRLAISYEQYF. In DNA, the CDR3 is TGTGCCAGCAGACTAGCGATCTCCTACGAGCAGTACTTC.

This clone was counted once. This chain connects TRBV7-9 to TRBJ2-7; perhaps TRBD2 as D (6 bases). Germline CDR1 and CDR2: SEHNR and FQNEAQ (reference sequence). V dropped 5 bases and J dropped 0 bases, with 17 bases sitting between them. CDR3 length equals 16 residues. This CDR3 is CASSDSEGSTSYEQYF. The CDR3, as DNA: TGTGCCAGCAGCGATTCGGAGGGGAGCACCTCCTACGAGCAGTACTTC.

This rearrangement joins TRBV27 to TRBJ1-4; TRBD1 matches at 7 bases. The CDR3 is made up of 16 amino acids. Trimming took 1 base from V and 5 from J; bases not matched to a gene: 7. Germline assignment: CDR1 MNHEY and CDR2 SMNVEV (reference sequence). The CDR3 sequence: CASSLYPGQVNEKLFF. Here the CDR3 DNA reads TGTGCCAGCAGTTTATACCCAGGACAGGTAAATGAAAAACTGTTTTTT.

CDR3 sequence: CAWSHFVVRDSPLHF. The CDR3 coding sequence is TGTGCCTGGAGTCATTTTGTTGTTCGGGATTCACCCCTCCACTTT. The V call is TRBV30, the J call TRBJ1-6; D uncertain. Trimming left V 2 bases short and J 8 bases short, with 16 bases between. The CDR3 covers 15 residues. The germline V gene encodes CDR1 GTSNPN and CDR2 SVGIG (reference sequence).

The rearrangement links TRBV5-4 to TRBJ1-1; D may be TRBD1 (5 bases). The germline V gene has CDR1 SGHNT and CDR2 YYREEE (reference sequence). Deletions cut 1 base from V and 4 bases from J, with 8 bases between. The length of the CDR3 is 13 residues. CDR3 bases: TGTGCCAGCAGCTTGCAGGGCGTCACTGAAGCTTTCTTT. This encodes CASSLQGVTEAFF.

This rearrangement joins TRBV19 to TRBJ1-5; no firm D call. The V end was cut by 0 bases, the J end by 0 bases, with 9 bases between. Germline V CDR1 and CDR2: LNHDA, SQIVND (reference sequence). This CDR3 is 16 amino acids long. This CDR3 is CASSIEADYSNQPQHF. The CDR3 DNA reads TGTGCCAGTAGTATAGAGGCAGATTATAGCAATCAGCCCCAGCATTTT.

V gene TRBV5-6 combines with J gene TRBJ1-2, with 11 bases identical to TRBD1. The junction had 14 bases not matched to a gene; V was cut back by 5 bases and J by 5 bases. Germline values: CDR1 SGHDT, CDR2 YYEEEE. The CDR3 has 17 amino acids. Here the CDR3 DNA reads TGTGCCAGCAGTTATCCGGGACAGGGGGTTTTCGATTATGGCTACACCTTC. This encodes CASSYPGQGVFDYGYTF. Combining the CDR3 with reference TRBV5-6 and TRBJ1-2 gives the whole variable domain DAGVTQSPTHLIKTRGQQVTLRCSPKSGHDTVSWYQQALGQGPQFIFQYYEEEERQRGNFPDRFSGHQFPNYSSELNVNALLLGDSALYLCASSYPGQGVFDYGYTFGSGTRLTVV.

The chain recombines TRBV5-8 with TRBJ1-5, with a tentative D call TRBD1 (5 bases). V lost 7 bases, J lost 4 bases, and 18 bases lay in between. The germline CDR1 and CDR2 sequences are SGHTS and YDEGEE. This CDR3 spans 15 amino acids. Here the CDR3 DNA reads TGTGCCAGCCAGGGTTCCACCATTGTAAATCAGCCCCAGCATTTT. Residues: CASQGSTIVNQPQHF. The full variable domain, completed using reference TRBV5-8 and TRBJ1-5, is EAGVTQSPTHLIKTRGQQATLRCSPISGHTSVYWYQQALGLGLQFLLWYDEGEERNRGNFPPRFSGRQFPNYSSELNVNALELEDSALYLCASQGSTIVNQPQHFGDGTRLSIL.

This chain uses TRBV6-5 with TRBJ1-1; a weak D match, TRBD1 (6 bases). This CDR3 comprises 15 residues. CDR1 and CDR2 from the germline V gene are MNHEY and SVGAGI. Trimming removed 0 bases from V and 4 bases from J, with 12 bases in between. The CDR3 sequence is CASSYSVGGPTEAFF. CDR3 coding DNA: TGTGCCAGCAGTTACTCGGTCGGGGGGCCCACTGAAGCTTTCTTT.

V and J are TRBV4-1 and TRBJ2-5; D perhaps matches TRBD1 (6 bases). The CDR3 loop spans 15 amino acids. Germline CDR1 MGHRA, CDR2 YSYEKL. The ends were cut back, 5 bases at V and 4 bases at J, with 17 bases in the middle. CDR3 DNA: TGCGCCAGCAGCGGGGGCCTGCGGATTGGAGAGACCCAGTACTTC. Its protein is CASSGGLRIGETQYF.

The genes are TRBV28 and TRBJ2-5; a weak D match, TRBD1 (5 bases). CDR1 and CDR2 from the germline V gene are MDHEN and SYDVKM. The CDR3 loop spans 15 amino acids. Between the trimmed V and J ends, which lost 6 bases and 0 bases, there was a span of 14 bases. The CDR3 bases are TGTGCCAGCAGCTCCTACAGGAGCTACCAAGAGACCCAGTACTTC. Amino acid sequence: CASSSYRSYQETQYF.

V and J are TRBV19 and TRBJ2-7; TRBD1 matches 9 bases. V shed 4 bases, J shed 4 bases, and the junction held 14 bases outside the gene matches. The CDR3 extends over 17 amino acids. Germline CDR1 is LNHDA and CDR2 is SQIVND (reference sequence). The CDR3 DNA follows: TGTGCCAGTAGTACCCTGTTCGGACAGGGGAAGGTTTACGAGCAGTACTTC. Encoded protein: CASSTLFGQGKVYEQYF.

The DNA of the CDR3 is TGTGCCAGCAGGCCGCGGACAGGGAGCTCCTATAATTCACCCCTCCACTTT. Translation gives CASRPRTGSSYNSPLHF. The rearrangement uses TRBV28 and TRBJ1-6, with TRBD1 matching over 8 bases. Germline lookup yields CDR1 MDHEN and CDR2 SYDVKM. This CDR3 contains 17 residues. The J segment lost 0 bases and the V segment lost 6 bases, leaving 7 bases of the junction unmatched.

This chain uses TRBV5-1 with TRBJ2-7; a weak D match, TRBD1 (6 bases). This CDR3 is built from 14 residues. Trimming removed 0 bases from V and 5 bases from J, with 12 bases in between. Germline values: CDR1 SGHRS, CDR2 YFSETQ. DNA for the CDR3: TGCGCCAGCAGCTTGGGTCAGGGGAGCGACGAGCAGTACTTC. Protein sequence: CASSLGQGSDEQYF.

The chain combines TRBV30 with TRBJ1-1, with D perhaps TRBD1 (6 bases). The CDR3 runs to 13 residues. Germline loops: CDR1 GTSNPN, CDR2 SVGIG (reference sequence). Between the trimmed V and J ends, which lost 0 bases and 6 bases, there was a span of 11 bases. The CDR3 nucleotides read TGTGCCTGGAGTGTAGGGGGTTTCTCTGAAGCTTTCTTT. Translating it yields CAWSVGGFSEAFF.

The chain joins TRBV4-3 to TRBJ1-6; D gene unclear. Trimming pared 0 bases from V and 0 bases from J, leaving 6 bases between. The CDR3 runs 16 residues. Germline assignment: CDR1 LGHNA and CDR2 YSLEER. The CDR3 loop reads CASSQDRSSYNSPLHF. The DNA of the CDR3 is TGCGCCAGCAGCCAAGACCGGAGCTCCTATAATTCACCCCTCCACTTT.

This chain connects TRBV7-2 to TRBJ1-5; the D gene is possibly TRBD1 (5 bases). CDR1 is SGHTA, CDR2 FQGNSA, per germline. Trimming shortened V by 5 bases and J by 1 base, and 12 bases separated the two germline ends. This CDR3 contains 15 residues. Here the CDR3 reads CASSTGLGSNQPQHF. The DNA for the CDR3 is TGTGCCAGCAGCACGGGACTGGGGAGCAATCAGCCCCAGCATTTT.

The chain carries TRBV2 and TRBJ1-1; 9 positions agree with TRBD1. The CDR3 has 14 amino acids. V was clipped by 6 bases and J by 6 bases; unmatched bases: 8. The germline V gene encodes CDR1 SNHLY and CDR2 FYNNEI. In DNA form, the CDR3 reads TGTGCCAGCAGCCACGGACAGGGGAGGGCTGAAGCTTTCTTT. It is translated as CASSHGQGRAEAFF.

The genes are TRBV4-3 and TRBJ2-2; 14 nucleotides agree with TRBD2. The CDR3 spans 19 residues. Trimming removed 1 base from V and 1 base from J; junction bases left unmatched: 5. Looked up from germline, CDR1 is LGHNA and CDR2 is YSLEER. CDR3 sequence reads: CASSQVGGLAGVNTGELFF. The CDR3 DNA is TGCGCCAGCAGCCAAGTTGGGGGACTAGCGGGGGTGAACACCGGGGAGCTGTTTTTT.

J is TRBJ2-7 and V is TRBV5-3; D may be TRBD1 (5 bases). TRBV5-3 is flagged as an ORF with uncertain function. The CDR3 loop spans 15 amino acids. With 0 bases removed from V and 0 bases from J, the gap between germline ends came to 10 bases. Here the CDR3 reads CARSLERGSSYEQYF. The CDR3 DNA reads TGTGCCAGAAGCTTGGAAAGGGGCAGCTCCTACGAGCAGTACTTC.